The 5 T cell receptor beta chains listed next were all sequenced from one sample in a study of vaccination effects on CD4 cells after COVID-19. ViraFEST expansion of antigen-specific CD4+ T cells with viral peptide pools preceded sequencing. On day 10 of culture, CD4+ T cells were separated out. Sequencing used immunoSEQ multiplex PCR; TCRdb keeps in-frame clones, though not all of them. The sample lists 50,000 to 65,000 clones; roughly 76% were seen once. No antigen has been assigned to these receptors. The starting material was CD4+ T cells from PBMCs cultured with HCoV-229E spike peptides, obtained before COVID-19 vaccination. The receptors shown here come from a human donor who received a COVID-19 vaccine.

This chain uses TRBV4-2 with TRBJ2-3; 14 bases match TRBD2. Unmatched junction bases numbered 12, after V lost 4 bases and J lost 0 bases. The CDR3 covers 20 residues. Germline V lookup: CDR1 LGHNA, CDR2 YNFKEQ. The CDR3 DNA follows: TGTGCCAGCAGCCGGGGACTAGCGGGGGCGCCTACACCTAGCACAGATACGCAGTATTTT. Amino acid sequence: CASSRGLAGAPTPSTDTQYF.

The CDR3 DNA sequence: TGTGCCAGCAGCGTCTTATGGGCGAACACCGGGGAGCTGTTTTTT. Protein sequence: CASSVLWANTGELFF. The rearrangement links TRBV9 to TRBJ2-2; the D is unclear. V dropped 2 bases and J dropped 0 bases, with 8 bases sitting between them. Germline assignment: CDR1 SGDLS and CDR2 YYNGEE. The CDR3 contains 15 residues. Filled out from reference TRBV9 and TRBJ2-2, the complete variable domain reads DSGVTQTPKHLITATGQRVTLRCSPRSGDLSVYWYQQSLDQGLQFLIQYYNGEERAKGNILERFSAQQFPDLHSELNLSSLELGDSALYFCASSVLWANTGELFFGEGSRLTVL.

The genes are TRBV5-1 and TRBJ2-3; no clear D. The CDR3 runs to 14 residues. The V end lost 1 base, the J end lost 6 bases, and 12 bases lay between the germline ends. CDR1 and CDR2 from the germline V gene are SGHRS and YFSETQ. The DNA for the CDR3 is TGCGCCAGCAGCTTGTTATTAGGTCCCGATACGCAGTATTTT. Its translation is CASSLLLGPDTQYF.

This chain connects TRBV5-5 to TRBJ2-3, with TRBD2 matching over 9 bases. Germline values: CDR1 SGHKS, CDR2 YYEKEE (reference sequence). V lost 0 bases, J lost 2 bases, and 7 bases stayed unmatched. The CDR3 has 17 residues. The CDR3 region has the DNA TGTGCCAGCAGCTTGGTTCCAGCGGGGGGTACCACAGATACGCAGTATTTT. Translation gives CASSLVPAGGTTDTQYF.

CDR3 sequence (DNA): TGTGCCAGCAGCTCGACGGTGGGCGGGCAGCCCCAGCATTTT. Protein: CASSSTVGGQPQHF. The rearrangement uses TRBV7-9 and TRBJ1-5, with no clear D. Per germline, CDR1 SEHNR and CDR2 FQNEAQ (reference sequence). The CDR3 runs 14 residues. The V end was cut by 4 bases, the J end by 7 bases, with 14 bases between.